This T cell receptor (beta chain) was captured by sequencing in a study of cytomegalovirus exposure and HLA in healthy donors. Study-wide results and caveats: Some public TCRs appeared in many individuals, while most sequences were rare. The tendency of first-cohort TCR clusters to co-occur in the 120 validation repertoires was identified by a subsequent analysis. Altogether, around 160 TCR beta chains were recorded as cytomegalovirus-associated. Cytomegalovirus status, reportedly, was diagnosed with high specificity and sensitivity by the classifier.

Here immunoSEQ multiplex PCR was the method, and the copy in TCRdb shows in-frame clones only, minus some. The repertoire holds about 250,000 clones, with approximately 84% as singletons. On this clone itself: The target antigen is unknown.

The CDR3 has 15 residues. Unmatched junction bases numbered 11, after V lost 7 bases and J lost 2 bases. Germline values: CDR1 SGHRS, CDR2 YFSETQ. Sequenced input: PBMCs. V usage is TRBV5-1 and J usage is TRBJ2-7, with 8 positions matching TRBD1. This TCR derives from a young man in good health and CMV-seropositive. The CDR3 here is CASGTIQGVTYEQYF. In DNA, the CDR3 is TGCGCCAGCGGAACTATACAGGGGGTGACCTACGAGCAGTACTTC.